The entry that follows covers one T cell receptor (beta chain) sequence. Its antigen is not known. Data came from immunoSEQ multiplex PCR; TCRdb stores just in-frame clones and leaves some out. The sample holds fewer than 250,000 clones, roughly 91% seen once. The data were taken from a study of T cell responses to AZD1222 COVID-19 vaccine. V lost 0 bases and J lost 6, with 10 bases in between. CDR1 and CDR2 from the germline V gene are KGHSH and LQKENI. The CDR3 has 14 amino acids. Study conclusions and caveats: At study baseline, merely five or six AZD1222 recipients were seropositive. There were mostly white British donors and more females than males, and clonal diversity was possibly underestimated. Two doses of AZD1222 preceded a rise in Spike-specific TCR breadth and depth.

This receptor was obtained from an adult in good health. The V gene is TRBV18, the J gene TRBJ2-3; no firm D call. The sequenced sample was peripheral blood, obtained on day 0 of MenACWY control vaccination. DNA for the CDR3: TGTGCCAGCTCACCACCGGACCTTAGGGATACGCAGTATTTT. Amino acid sequence: CASSPPDLRDTQYF.